Following are 2 T cell receptor beta chains from one sample sequenced in a study of cytomegalovirus exposure and HLA in healthy donors. The study ran its PCR with 60 Vbeta and 13 Jbeta primers. TCRdb's table, derived via immunoSEQ multiplex PCR, lists solely in-frame clones and lacks some. Of roughly 130,000 clones in the sample, approximately 80% were seen once. Specimen: PBMCs. All receptors come from a woman between 18 and 29 years old in good health and CMV-seropositive.

The rearrangement joins TRBV6-5 to TRBJ2-7, with D perhaps TRBD2 (5 bases). The CDR3 is made up of 11 amino acids. The germline gives CDR1 MNHEY, CDR2 SVGAGI. Trimming shortened V by 6 bases and J by 5 bases, and 8 bases separated the two germline ends. As DNA, the CDR3 is TGTGCCAGCAGGGAGGTCAACGAGCAGTACTTC. As protein: CASREVNEQYF.

The chain combines TRBV5-4 with TRBJ2-7; 7 bases align to TRBD2. The CDR3 runs to 11 residues. With V trimmed by 4 bases and J by 7 bases, 2 bases remained unmatched. The V gene's germline CDR1 is SGHNT and CDR2 YYREEE (reference sequence). CDR3 protein: CASSAGLEQYF. CDR3 in DNA: TGTGCCAGCAGCGCGGGACTAGAGCAGTACTTC.